The present T cell receptor (beta chain) was sequenced within a study of spatial heterogeneity in lung cancer. This clonotype was counted ten times or more. Its cognate antigen is unknown. TCRdb reprocessed the 5' RACE reads via MiXCR and lists one record per CDR3 protein. The sample lists around 13,000 distinct CDR3 sequences, approximately 5.5% seen once, with about 23% in the top ten. Per the germline V gene, CDR1 is DFQATT and CDR2 is SNEGSKA (reference sequence). This CDR3 region has 14 residues. The V segment lost 5 bases and the J segment 3 bases; nucleotides outside the gene matches: 7. Whole-study findings and limits: Tumor mutation counts were tracked by expanded intratumoral alpha and beta TCR counts.

Stated time point: sample taken at primary tumor resection. Here the sequenced sample was lung tumor tissue, taken at surgery. This TCR was recovered from a male donor with early-stage non-small cell lung cancer. This rearrangement joins TRBV20-1 to TRBJ2-7; 10 bases fit TRBD1. In DNA form, the CDR3 reads TGCAGTGCTGCATCGACAGGGGGCGTCTACGAGCAGTACTTC. It codes for CSAASTGGVYEQYF.